A single sample gave rise to the 3 T cell receptor beta chains below, sequenced in a study of a mutant IDH1 vaccine in newly diagnosed glioma. Time point given: baseline, week 1 (first vaccination visit). Treatment defined: pre-vaccination baseline after standard-of-care therapy. Generated by immunoSEQ multiplex PCR, the TCRdb table keeps only in-frame clones and is missing some. The sample lists tens of thousands of clones, 70% to 80% occurring once. The source material was PBMCs, sampled from a glioma patient treated with radiotherapy, temozolomide or both. The receptors here all came from a man aged 50-59 years with glioma.

V gene TRBV4-1 combines with J gene TRBJ2-1, with 9 bases matching TRBD1. This CDR3 is 17 amino acids long. The germline V gene encodes CDR1 MGHRA and CDR2 YSYEKL. After removal of 3 bases from V and 9 bases from J, the junction contained 15 bases not matched to a gene. CDR3 loop: CASSHSNRGTGMSEQFF. CDR3 DNA: TGCGCCAGCAGCCACTCGAACCGGGGGACAGGGATGAGTGAGCAGTTCTTC.

CDR3 region: CASSPNTEAFF. DNA of the CDR3: TGTGCCAGCAGTCCCAACACTGAAGCTTTCTTT. The chain links TRBV2 to TRBJ1-1; D unclear. V gave up 5 bases and J gave up 2 bases, with 3 bases separating them. Per the germline V gene, CDR1 is SNHLY and CDR2 is FYNNEI. The CDR3 is 11 residues long. Full variable domain (rest looked up from reference TRBV2 and TRBJ1-1): EPEVTQTPSHQVTQMGQEVILRCVPISNHLYFYWYRQILGQKVEFLVSFYNNEISEKSEIFDDQFSVERPDGSNFTLKIRSTKLEDSAMYFCASSPNTEAFFGQGTRLTVV.

The V and J genes are TRBV5-4 and TRBJ1-2; 7 bases fit TRBD1. Germline V gene sequence: CDR1 SGHNT, CDR2 YYREEE (reference sequence). This CDR3 contains 13 residues. V shed 4 bases and J 6 bases; nucleotides not matched to a gene: 6. In DNA form, the CDR3 reads TGTGCCAGCAGCCCAGACAGGGTCGATGGCTACACCTTC. The encoded protein is CASSPDRVDGYTF.